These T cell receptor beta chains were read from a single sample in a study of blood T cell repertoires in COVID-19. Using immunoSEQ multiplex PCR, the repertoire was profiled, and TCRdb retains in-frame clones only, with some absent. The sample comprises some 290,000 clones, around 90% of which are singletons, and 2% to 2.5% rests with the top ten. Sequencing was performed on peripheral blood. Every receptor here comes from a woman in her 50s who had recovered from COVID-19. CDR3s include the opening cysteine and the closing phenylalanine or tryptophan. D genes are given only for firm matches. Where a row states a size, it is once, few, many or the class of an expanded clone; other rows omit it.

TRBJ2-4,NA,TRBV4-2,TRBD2,CASSPIPGLAQPIVAKNIQYF,TGTGCCAGCAGCCCCATACCGGGACTAGCCCAACCCATAGTAGCCAAAAACATTCAGTACTTC
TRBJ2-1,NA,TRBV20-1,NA,CSARADNEQFF,TGCAGTGCTAGAGCTGACAATGAGCAGTTCTTC
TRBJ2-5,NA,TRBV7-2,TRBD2,CASSWMGLAGYFGETQYF,TGTGCCAGCAGCTGGATGGGACTAGCGGGGTACTTTGGAGAGACCCAGTACTTC
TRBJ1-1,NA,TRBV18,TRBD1,CASSPITTGDNTEAFF,TGTGCCAGCTCACCAATAACCACAGGGGATAACACTGAAGCTTTCTTT
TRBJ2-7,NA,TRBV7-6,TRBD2,CASSRTSGRPGLREQYF,TGTGCCAGCAGCCGGACTAGCGGGAGGCCGGGGTTACGGGAGCAGTACTTC
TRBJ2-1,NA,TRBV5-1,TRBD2,CASGGAGGPLNEQFF,TGCGCCAGTGGGGGAGCGGGAGGGCCTCTCAATGAGCAGTTCTTC
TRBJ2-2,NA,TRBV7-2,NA,CASSPRQNANTGELFF,TGTGCCAGCAGCCCCCGACAGAACGCGAACACCGGGGAGCTGTTTTTT
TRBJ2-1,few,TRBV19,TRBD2,CASSPSGGAYNEQFF,TGTGCCAGTAGTCCCAGCGGGGGGGCCTACAATGAGCAGTTCTTC
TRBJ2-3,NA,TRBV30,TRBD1,CAWSPTGLSTDTQYF,TGTGCCTGGAGCCCGACAGGGTTGAGCACAGATACGCAGTATTTT
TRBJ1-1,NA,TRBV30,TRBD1,CAWSVGTGIGAFF,TGTGCCTGGAGTGTTGGGACAGGGATTGGAGCTTTCTTT
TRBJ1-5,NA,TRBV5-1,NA,CASSLEGHQPQHF,TGCGCCAGCAGCTTGGAGGGGCATCAGCCCCAGCATTTT
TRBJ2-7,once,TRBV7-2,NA,CASSSNPGNEQYF,TGTGCCAGCAGCTCCAATCCGGGGAACGAGCAGTACTTC
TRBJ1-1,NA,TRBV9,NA,CASSASGEWDTEAFF,TGTGCCAGCAGCGCTTCAGGGGAATGGGACACTGAAGCTTTCTTT
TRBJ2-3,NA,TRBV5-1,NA,CASSLESARTDTQYF,TGCGCCAGCAGCTTGGAAAGCGCGAGGACAGATACGCAGTATTTT
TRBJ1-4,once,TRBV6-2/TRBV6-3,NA,CASSPYETTPREDEKLFF,TGTGCCAGCAGTCCATACGAGACGACGCCCAGGGAGGATGAAAAACTGTTTTTT
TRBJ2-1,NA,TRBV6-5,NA,CASSYGGNRQSEQFF,TGTGCCAGCAGTTACGGGGGGAACCGACAAAGCGAGCAGTTCTTC
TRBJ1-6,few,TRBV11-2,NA,CASSPGQQSPLHF,TGTGCCAGCAGCCCTGGACAGCAATCACCCCTCCACTTT
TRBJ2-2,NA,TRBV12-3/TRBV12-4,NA,CASSATKPGELFF,TGTGCCAGCAGCGCTACCAAACCCGGGGAGCTGTTTTTT
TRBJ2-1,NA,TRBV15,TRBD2,CATSRGVLARTNEQFF,TGTGCCACCAGCAGAGGGGTACTAGCGAGGACCAATGAGCAGTTCTTC
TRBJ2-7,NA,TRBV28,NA,CASSSHYEQYF,TGTGCCAGCAGTTCCCACTACGAGCAGTACTTC
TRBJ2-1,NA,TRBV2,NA,CASKRGLNRDEQFF,TGTGCCAGCAAAAGGGGCCTCAATAGGGATGAGCAGTTCTTC
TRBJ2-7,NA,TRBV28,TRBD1,CATQGTVSYEQYF,TGTGCCACTCAAGGGACAGTCTCCTACGAGCAGTACTTC
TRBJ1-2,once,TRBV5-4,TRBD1,CASSRPLRDREYGYTF,TGTGCCAGCAGCCGGCCTTTGAGGGACAGGGAATATGGCTACACCTTC
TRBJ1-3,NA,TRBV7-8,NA,CASSGRAGTGGNTIYF,TGTGCCAGCAGCGGCAGAGCGGGAACGGGGGGAAACACCATATATTTT
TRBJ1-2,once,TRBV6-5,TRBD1,CASSYSGQGPYGYTF,TGTGCCAGCAGTTACTCGGGACAGGGGCCCTATGGCTACACCTTC
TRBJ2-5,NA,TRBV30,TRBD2,CAWGTRHETQYF,TGTGCCTGGGGGACTAGGCACGAGACCCAGTACTTC
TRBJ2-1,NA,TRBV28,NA,CASSLYNRDNEQFF,TGTGCCAGCAGTTTATACAACAGGGACAATGAGCAGTTCTTC
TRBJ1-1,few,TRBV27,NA,CASSPGTEAFF,TGTGCCAGCAGCCCAGGGACTGAAGCTTTCTTT
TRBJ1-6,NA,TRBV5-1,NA,CASSLKTGFHSPLHF,TGCGCCAGCAGCTTAAAAACCGGGTTTCATTCACCCCTCCACTTT
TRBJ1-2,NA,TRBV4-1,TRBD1,CASSHGDRLDGYTF,TGCGCCAGCAGCCATGGGGACAGGTTAGATGGCTACACCTTC
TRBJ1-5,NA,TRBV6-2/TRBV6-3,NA,CASSYSGGLQPQHF,TGTGCCAGCAGTTACTCAGGGGGTCTACAGCCCCAGCATTTT
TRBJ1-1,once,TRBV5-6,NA,CASSLYLLVSGVDTEAFF,TGTGCCAGCAGCTTGTATTTATTGGTGTCAGGGGTTGACACTGAAGCTTTCTTT
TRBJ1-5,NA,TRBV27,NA,CASSLYSPKLSGNQPQHF,TGTGCCAGCAGTTTATACTCCCCGAAGTTGTCGGGCAATCAGCCCCAGCATTTT
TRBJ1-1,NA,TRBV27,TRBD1,CASSLDRGTEAFF,TGTGCCAGCAGTTTAGACAGGGGCACTGAAGCTTTCTTT
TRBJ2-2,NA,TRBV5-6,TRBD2,CASRLEGGANTGELFF,TGTGCCAGCAGGCTGGAGGGAGGGGCGAACACCGGGGAGCTGTTTTTT
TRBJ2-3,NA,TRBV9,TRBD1,CASSARTGTGVKDTQYF,TGTGCCAGCAGCGCCCGGACCGGGACAGGGGTTAAGGATACGCAGTATTTT
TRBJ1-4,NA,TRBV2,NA,CASSEGSNNEKLFF,TGTGCCAGCAGTGAAGGCAGTAATAATGAAAAACTGTTTTTT
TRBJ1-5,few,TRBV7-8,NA,CASSSNQPQHF,TGTGCCAGCAGCTCAAATCAGCCCCAGCATTTT
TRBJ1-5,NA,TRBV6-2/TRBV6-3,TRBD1,CASSFRTGLGNQPQHF,TGTGCCAGCAGTTTTCGGACAGGGCTTGGCAATCAGCCCCAGCATTTT
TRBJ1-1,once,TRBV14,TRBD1,CASSPRQGTEAFF,TGTGCCAGCAGCCCCCGACAGGGCACTGAAGCTTTCTTT
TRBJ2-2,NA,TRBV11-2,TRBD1,CASSLPGTGVSGELFF,TGTGCCAGCAGCCTTCCCGGGACAGGGGTGTCCGGGGAGCTGTTTTTT
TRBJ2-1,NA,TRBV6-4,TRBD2,CASSARTSSNEQFF,TGTGCCAGCAGTGCCAGGACTAGCAGCAATGAGCAGTTCTTC
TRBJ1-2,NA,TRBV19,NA,CASSRSFSEGYTF,TGTGCCAGTAGTAGGAGCTTCAGCGAGGGCTACACCTTC
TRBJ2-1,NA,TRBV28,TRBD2,CASQLAGGPLVYNEQFF,TGTGCCAGCCAGCTAGCGGGAGGGCCCTTAGTTTACAATGAGCAGTTCTTC
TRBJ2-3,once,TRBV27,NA,CASSLSTSTDTQYF,TGTGCCAGCAGTTTATCGACTAGCACAGATACGCAGTATTTT
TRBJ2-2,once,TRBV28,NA,CASSLDTRLFSNTGELFF,TGTGCCAGCAGTTTAGACACCCGGCTCTTCTCGAACACCGGGGAGCTGTTTTTT
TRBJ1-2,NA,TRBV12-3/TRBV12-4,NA,CASSLLAAYGYTF,TGTGCCAGCAGTTTACTGGCAGCGTATGGCTACACCTTC
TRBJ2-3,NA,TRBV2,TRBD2,CASSVGLATSTDTQYF,TGTGCCAGCAGTGTGGGACTAGCGACTAGCACAGATACGCAGTATTTT
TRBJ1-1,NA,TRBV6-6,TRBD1,CASRLTGGGHEAFF,TGTGCCAGCAGACTGACAGGGGGGGGTCATGAAGCTTTCTTT
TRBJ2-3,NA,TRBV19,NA,CASSLLRITDTQYF,TGTGCCAGTAGTCTACTCCGAATCACAGATACGCAGTATTTT
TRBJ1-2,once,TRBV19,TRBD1,CASSIDGTGGPTF,TGTGCCAGTAGTATAGATGGGACAGGTGGACCCACCTTC
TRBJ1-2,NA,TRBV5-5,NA,CASSYNLDSRYGYTF,TGTGCCAGCAGCTATAATCTCGACAGCCGCTATGGCTACACCTTC
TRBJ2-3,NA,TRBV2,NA,CASTQPGHRSADTQYF,TGTGCCAGCACCCAACCGGGACACAGAAGCGCAGATACGCAGTATTTT